The TCR beta chain under discussion was sequenced for a study of cytomegalovirus exposure and HLA in healthy donors. V lost 4 bases to trimming and J lost 7 bases; unmatched junction nucleotides: 19. Germline lookup yields CDR1 SGDLS and CDR2 YYNGEE. The CDR3 loop spans 17 amino acids. This clone was observed a handful of times. Its antigen is not identified. Study-wide points: Most TCR sequences showed up rarely, but some public TCRs showed up in many donors.

Primers: 60 Vbeta forward and 13 Jbeta reverse. Method: immunoSEQ multiplex PCR; TCRdb's copy keeps in-frame clones and lacks some. This table has around 110,000 clones, roughly 80% appearing once. This clonotype was obtained from a man aged 35-49 years in good health and CMV-seronegative. The sequencing sample was made of PBMCs. This chain links TRBV9 with TRBJ2-5, with 7 bases identical to TRBD2. CDR3 bases: TGTGCCAGCAGCCCCTCCCTGGCAAGCGGGGCCTGGGGGACCCAGTACTTC. The encoded protein is CASSPSLASGAWGTQYF.